The 7 T cell receptor beta chains reported below all come from one sample, sequenced in a study of blood T cell repertoires in COVID-19. Using immunoSEQ multiplex PCR, the repertoire was profiled, and TCRdb retains in-frame clones only, with some absent. The sample lists 100,000 to 120,000 clones; roughly 82% were seen once. Sequenced: peripheral blood. Source of these receptors: a woman aged 55-75 years with acute or convalescent COVID-19.

The chain couples TRBV5-1 to TRBJ2-3, with TRBD1 matching 10 bases. V was clipped by 0 bases and J by 2 bases; unmatched bases: 18. The germline V gene has CDR1 SGHRS and CDR2 YFSETQ. CDR3 size: 21 residues. The CDR3 bases are TGCGCCAGCAGCTTGGCGGTTTATGGGACAGGGGCTGGTGAAGCCACAGATACGCAGTATTTT. Its protein product is CASSLAVYGTGAGEATDTQYF.

The chain joins TRBV5-5 to TRBJ1-1; D possibly corresponds to TRBD1 (5 bases). This CDR3 is built from 16 residues. Germline assignment: CDR1 SGHKS and CDR2 YYEKEE (reference sequence). V lost 4 bases to trimming and J lost 0 bases, with 16 bases between them. CDR3 bases: TGTGCCAGCAGCGTACCCCGTGGGGCGCTGAACACTGAAGCTTTCTTT. Translated, it gives CASSVPRGALNTEAFF.

V is TRBV11-3 and J is TRBJ2-2; no firm D call. Germline V lookup: CDR1 SGHNT, CDR2 YENEEA. V lost 5 bases and J 1 base, leaving 5 bases between the germline ends. CDR3 length: 13 residues. The CDR3 DNA reads TGTGCCAGCAGCCCTAGGAACACCGGGGAGCTGTTTTTT. This codes for CASSPRNTGELFF.

The chain couples TRBV28 to TRBJ1-2; the D gene is possibly TRBD1 (6 bases). The CDR3 totals 12 residues. CDR1 is MDHEN, CDR2 SYDVKM, per germline. V was trimmed by 6 bases and J by 4 bases, leaving 9 bases between them. DNA for the CDR3: TGTGCCAGCAGCAGGACAGCCTATGGCTACACCTTC. Protein sequence: CASSRTAYGYTF.

The rearrangement links TRBV28 to TRBJ1-6; tentatively, D is TRBD1 (5 bases). This CDR3 has 16 residues. The germline V gene encodes CDR1 MDHEN and CDR2 SYDVKM. V lost 7 bases, J lost 2 bases, and 15 bases lay in between. CDR3 protein: CASTTVGGTYNSPLHF. The CDR3 DNA reads TGTGCCAGCACTACGGTGGGGGGTACCTATAATTCACCCCTCCACTTT.

The genes are TRBV30 and TRBJ1-1; the D is unclear. Germline values: CDR1 GTSNPN, CDR2 SVGIG (reference sequence). The germline V and J ends were trimmed by 0 bases and 3 bases, with 11 bases remaining between them. The CDR3 consists of 14 residues. CDR3 region: CAWSVERLDTEAFF. CDR3 nucleotides: TGTGCCTGGAGTGTAGAGCGTCTCGACACTGAAGCTTTCTTT.

This clone has only one observation. Here the CDR3 reads CASGPGQGAQGTEAFF. CDR3 DNA: TGTGCCAGCGGCCCGGGACAGGGGGCTCAGGGGACTGAAGCTTTCTTT. The chain carries TRBV2 and TRBJ1-1; 12 bases fit TRBD1. The CDR3 has 16 amino acids. Trimming at V came to 8 bases and at J to 5 bases, leaving 12 bases not matched to a gene. Germline values: CDR1 SNHLY, CDR2 FYNNEI.